The 16 T cell receptor beta chains below were found in one sample sequenced in a study of T cell responses to AZD1222 COVID-19 vaccine. Method: immunoSEQ multiplex PCR; TCRdb's copy keeps in-frame clones and lacks some. The listing records some 150,000 clones. Sequences were obtained from peripheral blood. The receptors originated from an adult in good health.

The V call is TRBV5-5, the J call TRBJ2-2, with 7 bases that match TRBD1. Trimming took 5 bases from V and 6 from J; bases not matched to a gene: 10. Germline V lookup: CDR1 SGHKS, CDR2 YYEKEE (reference sequence). The CDR3 runs to 15 residues. The CDR3 sequence is CASSGSTGFAGELFF. The CDR3 coding sequence is TGTGCCAGCAGTGGCTCGACAGGGTTCGCCGGGGAGCTGTTTTTT. The variable domain in full, with the rest retrieved from reference TRBV5-5 and TRBJ2-2, is DAGVTQSPTHLIKTRGQQVTLRCSPISGHKSVSWYQQVLGQGPQFIFQYYEKEERGRGNFPDRFSARQFPNYSSELNVNALLLGDSALYLCASSGSTGFAGELFFGEGSRLTVL.

V is TRBV18 and J is TRBJ1-3, with D maybe TRBD1 (6 bases). The germline V gene encodes CDR1 KGHSH and CDR2 LQKENI. The CDR3 runs 14 residues. Deletions cut 4 bases from V and 2 bases from J, with 9 bases between. CDR3 region: CASSLGAAGNTIYF. In DNA, the CDR3 is TGTGCCAGCTCACTGGGGGCGGCTGGAAACACCATATATTTT.

The chain has TRBV12-3 or TRBV12-4 and TRBJ2-3; TRBD2 matches 7 bases. The CDR3 is 13 amino acids. V dropped 3 bases and J dropped 4; count of bases not matched to a gene: 1. DNA for the CDR3: TGTGCCAGCAGTTTCAGCGGGGCAGATACGCAGTATTTT. It translates to CASSFSGADTQYF.

The chain combines TRBV6-5 with TRBJ2-7; D gene ambiguous. V shed 4 bases and J shed 4 bases, with 8 bases lying between them. Germline values: CDR1 MNHEY, CDR2 SVGAGI. This CDR3 comprises 12 residues. The CDR3 here is CASSSPIYEQYF. The CDR3 nucleotides read TGTGCCAGCAGTTCGCCAATATACGAGCAGTACTTC.

V gene TRBV7-3 combines with J gene TRBJ2-3; D gene unclear. The V end was cut by 0 bases, the J end by 2 bases, with 9 bases between. The CDR3 consists of 15 residues. CDR1 is SGHTA, CDR2 FQGTGA, per germline. Here the CDR3 DNA reads TGTGCCAGCAGCTTAACGAGACTCCCCACAGATACGCAGTATTTT. Protein: CASSLTRLPTDTQYF.

This chain uses TRBV6-5 with TRBJ1-1; possible D gene TRBD1, 5 bases. The CDR3 is made up of 15 amino acids. V was shortened by 7 bases and J by 1 base, with 16 bases between the two germline ends. CDR1 is MNHEY, CDR2 SVGAGI, per germline. The CDR3 DNA reads TGTGCCAGCACCCAAGGGGCAGGTGGGAACACTGAAGCTTTCTTT. The encoded protein is CASTQGAGGNTEAFF.

In the case of this clone: Additional DNA sequences in this sample encode the identical CDR3. The V gene is TRBV11-1, the J gene TRBJ1-2; D gene ambiguous. The germline V gene encodes CDR1 SGHAT and CDR2 FQDESV (reference sequence). The CDR3 is made up of 13 amino acids. V dropped 1 base and J dropped 2 bases, with 5 bases sitting between them. This chain's CDR3 is CASSLDRNYGYTF. CDR3 coding DNA: TGTGCCAGCAGCTTAGACAGAAACTATGGCTACACCTTC. Based on the CDR3 plus reference TRBV11-1 and TRBJ1-2, the full variable domain is EAEVAQSPRYKITEKSQAVAFWCDPISGHATLYWYRQILGQGPELLVQFQDESVVDDSQLPKDRFSAERLKGVDSTLKIQPAELGDSAMYLCASSLDRNYGYTFGSGTRLTVV.

The chain combines TRBV2 with TRBJ2-2; tentatively, D is TRBD1 or TRBD2 (5 bases each). Trimming removed 11 bases at V and 0 bases at J, with 13 bases between. The CDR3 spans 14 residues. CDR1 is SNHLY, CDR2 FYNNEI, per germline. This CDR3 reads CAVWDLANTGELFF. CDR3 bases: TGTGCCGTTTGGGACCTTGCGAACACCGGGGAGCTGTTTTTT.

This sequence joins TRBV2 and TRBJ1-1; 8 bases agree with TRBD1. V trimming: 6 bases; J trimming: 0 bases; junction bases outside the gene matches: 3. Germline V CDR1 and CDR2: SNHLY, FYNNEI. This CDR3 spans 14 amino acids. This chain's CDR3 is CASSRQGLNTEAFF. The CDR3 DNA reads as TGTGCCAGCAGCCGACAGGGGTTGAACACTGAAGCTTTCTTT.

The CDR3 DNA reads TGTGCCAGCAGCGGTACAGGGAGAGGCAATCAGCCCCAGCATTTT. This sequence encodes CASSGTGRGNQPQHF. V gene TRBV28 combines with J gene TRBJ1-5; D is perhaps TRBD1 (6 bases). CDR1 is MDHEN, CDR2 SYDVKM, per germline. The CDR3 contains 15 residues. Trimming took off 6 bases at V and 2 bases at J, with 14 bases between the two ends.

The V call is TRBV7-3, the J call TRBJ2-5; tentative D call: TRBD2 (6 bases). Germline lookup yields CDR1 SGHTA and CDR2 FQGTGA. The CDR3 has 13 amino acids. Trimming pared 0 bases from V and 10 bases from J, leaving 12 bases between. The CDR3 reads CASSLTDGGVQYF. The CDR3 nucleotides read TGTGCCAGCAGCTTAACCGACGGGGGAGTCCAGTACTTC.

On this clone itself: This specimen includes other DNA sequences encoding the same CDR3. The rearrangement links TRBV27 to TRBJ1-2; unclear D gene. Germline V lookup: CDR1 MNHEY, CDR2 SMNVEV (reference sequence). With 3 bases removed from V and 0 bases from J, the gap between germline ends came to 5 bases. CDR3 size: 13 residues. CDR3 nucleotides: TGTGCCAGCAGTTTTCGAGCTAACTATGGCTACACCTTC. Its translation: CASSFRANYGYTF.

The J gene is TRBJ1-2, the V gene TRBV27; D might be TRBD1 (6 bases). The CDR3 runs 14 residues. V was cut by 2 bases and J by 5 bases, with 12 bases left in between. Germline V gene data show CDR1 as MNHEY and CDR2 as SMNVEV (reference sequence). CDR3 loop: CASSLVATGYGYTF. The DNA for the CDR3 is TGTGCCAGCAGTTTAGTTGCGACAGGATATGGCTACACCTTC.

The V and J genes are TRBV5-6 and TRBJ1-2; 7 bases align to TRBD1. This CDR3 spans 15 amino acids. Germline V gene lookup returns CDR1 SGHDT and CDR2 YYEEEE. The junction had 8 bases not matched to a gene; V was cut back by 4 bases and J by 2 bases. The DNA of the CDR3 is TGTGCCAGCAGCGGGGGACAGTTCCAAAACTATGGCTACACCTTC. This gives the protein CASSGGQFQNYGYTF.

V is TRBV11-2 and J is TRBJ1-1, with D possibly TRBD1 on 6 matching bases. Germline V lookup: CDR1 SGHAT, CDR2 FQNNGV. V gave up 10 bases and J gave up 1 base, with 13 bases separating them. This CDR3 is built from 13 residues. As DNA, the CDR3 is TGTGCCACTCAGGGGAGAGGGAACACTGAAGCTTTCTTT. It specifies CATQGRGNTEAFF.

The V and J genes are TRBV4-1 and TRBJ1-6; no reliable D call. Germline lookup yields CDR1 MGHRA and CDR2 YSYEKL. This CDR3 region has 12 residues. The V and J ends lost 0 bases and 9 bases respectively, with 3 bases between them. CDR3 bases: TGCGCCAGCAGCCAAGATTTTTCACCCCTCCACTTT. The encoded protein is CASSQDFSPLHF.